Ten or more counts support the clone carrying this T cell receptor beta chain. This specimen comes from a study of T-cell reconstitution after alpha-beta-depleted transplantation in children. Unique molecular identifiers were incorporated into the prepared TCRbeta library. TCRdb called the PCR reads again in MiXCR, with one record for every CDR3 protein. The sample holds more than 150,000 distinct CDR3 sequences, less than 8% seen once. J was trimmed by 0 bases and V by 5 bases; bases with no gene match: 6. The CDR3 is made up of 15 amino acids. Germline V gene sequence: CDR1 SGHAT, CDR2 FQNNGV. This chain connects TRBV11-2 to TRBJ2-5, with TRBD1 identical over 7 bases. The specimen comprised PBMCs from the stem cell graft donor, sampled from the stem cell graft. The source of this sequence is a human donor who donated a stem cell graft to a child with Wiskott-Aldrich syndrome. The CDR3 loop is CASSPDRVYQETQYF. The CDR3 coding sequence is TGTGCCAGCAGCCCCGACAGGGTGTACCAAGAGACCCAGTACTTC.